The 13 T cell receptor beta chains reported below all come from one sample, sequenced in a study of shared clonotypes between healthy human individuals. Data came from immunoSEQ multiplex PCR; TCRdb stores just in-frame clones and leaves some out. The sample carries about 750,000 clones, about 92% recorded once. Naive CD8 cells comprised CD45RO-negative, CCR7-positively selected cells, excluding terminally differentiated effector memory CD45RA+ cells. Sequencing was done on a sample of naive CD8+ T cells sorted from blood. The receptors were gathered from a man between 25 and 39 years old in good health.

Turning to this clone: A single base is all that separates this from a far larger clone, so a read error is likely. Other DNA variants within this sample encode the same CDR3. CDR3 sequence (DNA): TGTGCCAGCAGCTTTCTCTCCAGGGATCAGGGAGCCTTCTTT. This gives the protein CASSFLSRDQGAFF. The genes are TRBV7-2 and TRBJ1-1; a possible D gene is TRBD1 (5 bases). V gave up 3 bases and J gave up 14 bases, with 22 bases separating them. This CDR3 comprises 14 residues. Germline loops: CDR1 SGHTA, CDR2 FQGNSA.

The chain combines TRBV4-1 with TRBJ2-3, with 7 bases aligning to TRBD1. V dropped 4 bases and J dropped 1; count of bases not matched to a gene: 8. Germline V lookup: CDR1 MGHRA, CDR2 YSYEKL. The CDR3 extends over 16 amino acids. CDR3 coding DNA: TGCGCCAGCAGCCGACAACAGGGGATAGGCACAGATACGCAGTATTTT. It specifies CASSRQQGIGTDTQYF.

The chain carries TRBV20-1 and TRBJ2-1; D gene uncertain. Trimming shortened V by 4 bases and J by 8 bases, and 6 bases separated the two germline ends. This CDR3 region has 10 residues. Germline CDR1 and CDR2: DFQATT and SNEGSKA (reference sequence). CDR3 amino acids: CSAMRHEQFF. The DNA for the CDR3 is TGCAGTGCTATGAGACATGAGCAGTTCTTC.

The genes are TRBV6-4 and TRBJ2-1; 10 bases align to TRBD2. With 2 bases clipped from V and 4 bases from J, the junction kept 5 bases outside the gene matches. Per the germline V gene, CDR1 is MRHNA and CDR2 is SNTAGT. This CDR3 has 16 residues. The CDR3 region has the DNA TGTGCCAGCAGTGACGGGACTAGCGATCCGTACAATGAGCAGTTCTTC. Protein sequence: CASSDGTSDPYNEQFF.

The chain couples TRBV27 to TRBJ2-7, with 9 bases identical to TRBD1. CDR3 length: 14 residues. V gave up 5 bases and J gave up 3 bases; unmatched junction bases: 5. Germline V gives CDR1 MNHEY, CDR2 SMNVEV (reference sequence). The CDR3 nucleotides read TGTGCCAGCAGTAAACCGGGACAGGGCTACGAGCAGTACTTC. Protein: CASSKPGQGYEQYF.

The rearrangement joins TRBV7-9 to TRBJ1-1; D is ambiguous. The CDR3 has 13 residues. The germline gives CDR1 SEHNR, CDR2 FQNEAQ (reference sequence). V lost 2 bases, J lost 1 base, and 5 bases lay in between. The CDR3 sequence: CASSLQKNTEAFF. CDR3 DNA: TGTGCCAGCAGCTTACAAAAGAACACTGAAGCTTTCTTT.

This chain joins TRBV19 and TRBJ2-1; possible D gene TRBD2, 7 bases. V was clipped by 2 bases and J by 9 bases, with 23 bases between them. The CDR3 is 17 residues long. Germline-derived CDR1 and CDR2 are LNHDA and SQIVND (reference sequence). CDR3 coding DNA: TGTGCCAGTAGTATATTTGCGGGACGGGGGGCATTCGGTGAGCAGTTCTTC. Amino acid sequence: CASSIFAGRGAFGEQFF. Based on the CDR3 plus reference TRBV19 and TRBJ2-1, the full variable domain is DGGITQSPKYLFRKEGQNVTLSCEQNLNHDAMYWYRQDPGQGLRLIYYSQIVNDFQKGDIAEGYSVSREKKESFPLTVTSAQKNPTAFYLCASSIFAGRGAFGEQFFGPGTRLTVL.

V is TRBV7-2 and J is TRBJ2-7, with TRBD2 as a possible D gene (5 bases). This CDR3 is 15 amino acids long. Trimming stripped 5 bases from V and 3 bases from J, with 17 bases between. Germline lookup yields CDR1 SGHTA and CDR2 FQGNSA. The CDR3 region has the DNA TGTGCCAGCAGCGCCCACACTAGTGGTTACTACGAGCAGTACTTC. It translates to CASSAHTSGYYEQYF.

The gene calls are TRBV4-1 and TRBJ1-4; D remains ambiguous. Germline assignment: CDR1 MGHRA and CDR2 YSYEKL. Trimming left V 0 bases short and J 8 bases short, with 16 bases between. The CDR3 spans 16 residues. The CDR3 DNA follows: TGCGCCAGCAGCCAAGATCTTGACTTGGGGTGGGAAAAACTGTTTTTT. Translation: CASSQDLDLGWEKLFF.

Notes on this clone: A far larger clone is one base from this, pointing to a likely read error. This rearrangement joins TRBV6-5 to TRBJ2-1, with D unresolved. The CDR3 length is 13 residues. V was pared by 4 bases and J by 0 bases, with 4 bases between. CDR1 and CDR2 (germline): MNHEY, SVGAGI. The CDR3 here is CASSSGSYNEQFF. DNA for the CDR3: TGTGCCAGCAGTTCGGGCTCCTACAATGAGCAGTTCTTC.

The chain joins TRBV6-5 to TRBJ2-3; 11 nucleotides line up with TRBD2. J gave up 2 bases and V 0 bases, and 1 base lay outside the gene matches. The germline V gene encodes CDR1 MNHEY and CDR2 SVGAGI. This CDR3 has 16 amino acids. CDR3 sequence (DNA): TGTGCCAGCAGTTACTCGACTAGCGGGAACACAGATACGCAGTATTTT. It is translated as CASSYSTSGNTDTQYF.

This clone is a singleton in its sample. The rearrangement links TRBV28 to TRBJ2-7; TRBD1 agrees at 8 bases. The V and J ends lost 8 bases and 9 bases, in that order; junction bases with no gene match: 6. The CDR3 sequence is 11 residues long. CDR1 and CDR2 (germline): MDHEN, SYDVKM. The CDR3: CASAFRGRQYF. CDR3 bases: TGTGCCAGCGCCTTCAGGGGGCGGCAGTACTTC.

The J gene is TRBJ2-1, the V gene TRBV7-2; a weak D match, TRBD1 (5 bases). The CDR3 runs 16 residues. Trimming shortened V by 1 base and J by 2 bases, and 12 bases separated the two germline ends. Per the germline V gene, CDR1 is SGHTA and CDR2 is FQGNSA. The CDR3 reads CASSLGGYLPYNEQFF. The CDR3 nucleotides are TGTGCCAGCAGCTTAGGGGGCTACCTCCCCTACAATGAGCAGTTCTTC.